This TCR beta chain was profiled in a study of cytomegalovirus exposure and HLA in healthy donors. Study-wide points: Follow-up analysis seemed to connect common viral pathogens with several of the most significant clusters identified. Per a prior analysis, the majority of TCR beta V segments were productive roughly 90% or roughly 30% of the time.

This clone was found a few times. Antigen unknown. The PCR had 60 Vbeta and 13 Jbeta primers. Produced via immunoSEQ multiplex PCR; TCRdb's table is partial and in-frame only. The table includes about 170,000 clones, approximately 70% detected once. The CDR3 is made up of 14 amino acids. Germline loops: CDR1 SEHNR, CDR2 FQNEAQ (reference sequence). The J segment lost 7 bases and the V segment lost 2 bases, leaving 4 bases of the junction unmatched. The TCR comes from a man aged 40-55 years in good health and CMV-seropositive. Sequenced: PBMCs. The chain carries TRBV7-9 and TRBJ2-1; 8 bases map to TRBD2. The CDR3 sequence: CASSLKAGGNEQFF. CDR3 DNA sequence: TGTGCCAGCAGCTTAAAGGCGGGGGGTAATGAGCAGTTCTTC.